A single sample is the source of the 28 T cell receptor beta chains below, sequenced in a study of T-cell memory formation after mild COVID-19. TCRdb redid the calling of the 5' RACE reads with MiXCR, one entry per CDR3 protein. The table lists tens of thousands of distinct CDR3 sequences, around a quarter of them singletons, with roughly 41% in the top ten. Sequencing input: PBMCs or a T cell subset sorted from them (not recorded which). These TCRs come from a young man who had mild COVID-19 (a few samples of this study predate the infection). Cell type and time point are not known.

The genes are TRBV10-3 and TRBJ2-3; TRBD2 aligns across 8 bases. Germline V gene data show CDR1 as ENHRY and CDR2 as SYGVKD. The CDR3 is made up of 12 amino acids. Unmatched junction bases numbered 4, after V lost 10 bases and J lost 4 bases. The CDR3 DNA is TGTGCCAACGGGGGGGCCCCAGATACGCAGTATTTT. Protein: CANGGAPDTQYF.

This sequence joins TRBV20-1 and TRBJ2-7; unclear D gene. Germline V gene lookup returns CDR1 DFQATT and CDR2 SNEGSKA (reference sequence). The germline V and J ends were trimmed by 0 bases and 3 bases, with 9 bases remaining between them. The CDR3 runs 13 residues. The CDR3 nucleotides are TGCAGTGCTAGAGATCAGGCTGGCTACGAGCAGTACTTC. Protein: CSARDQAGYEQYF.

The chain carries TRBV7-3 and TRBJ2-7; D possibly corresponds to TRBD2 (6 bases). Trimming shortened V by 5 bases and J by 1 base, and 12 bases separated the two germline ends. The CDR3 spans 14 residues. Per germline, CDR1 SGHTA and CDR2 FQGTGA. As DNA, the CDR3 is TGTGCCAGCAGCCAAAGCGGAGGGTCCTACGAGCAGTACTTC. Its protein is CASSQSGGSYEQYF.

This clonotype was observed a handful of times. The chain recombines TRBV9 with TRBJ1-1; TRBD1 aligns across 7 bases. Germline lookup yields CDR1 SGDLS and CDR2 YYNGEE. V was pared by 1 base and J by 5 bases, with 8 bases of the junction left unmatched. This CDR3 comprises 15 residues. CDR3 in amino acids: CASSVHDREGTEAFF. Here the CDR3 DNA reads TGTGCCAGCAGCGTACATGACAGGGAGGGGACTGAAGCTTTCTTT. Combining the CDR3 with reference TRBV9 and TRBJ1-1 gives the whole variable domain DSGVTQTPKHLITATGQRVTLRCSPRSGDLSVYWYQQSLDQGLQFLIQYYNGEERAKGNILERFSAQQFPDLHSELNLSSLELGDSALYFCASSVHDREGTEAFFGQGTRLTVV.

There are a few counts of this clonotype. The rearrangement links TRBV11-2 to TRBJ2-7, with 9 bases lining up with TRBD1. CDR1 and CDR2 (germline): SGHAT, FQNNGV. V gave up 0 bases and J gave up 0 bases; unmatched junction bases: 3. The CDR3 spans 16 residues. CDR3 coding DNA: TGTGCCAGCAGCTTAGAAGGGACAGGGCTCTCCTACGAGCAGTACTTC. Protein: CASSLEGTGLSYEQYF.

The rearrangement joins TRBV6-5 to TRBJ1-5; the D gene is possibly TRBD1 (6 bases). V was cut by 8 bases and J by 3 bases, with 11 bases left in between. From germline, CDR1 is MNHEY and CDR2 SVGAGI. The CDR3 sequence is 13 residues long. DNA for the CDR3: TGTGCCAGCGGTAACAGGGCCAATCAGCCCCAGCATTTT. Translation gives CASGNRANQPQHF.

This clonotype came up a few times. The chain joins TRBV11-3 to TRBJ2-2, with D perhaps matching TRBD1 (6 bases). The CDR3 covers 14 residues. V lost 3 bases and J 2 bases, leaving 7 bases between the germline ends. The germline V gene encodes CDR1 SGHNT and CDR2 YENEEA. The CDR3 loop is CASSLGHNTGELFF. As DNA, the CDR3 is TGTGCCAGCAGCTTGGGACACAACACCGGGGAGCTGTTTTTT.

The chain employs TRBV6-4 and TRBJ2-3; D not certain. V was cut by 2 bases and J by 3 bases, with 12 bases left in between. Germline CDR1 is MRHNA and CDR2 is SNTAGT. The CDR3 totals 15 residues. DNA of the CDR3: TGTGCCAGCAGTGACGGCGAGACCGGGACAGATACGCAGTATTTT. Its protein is CASSDGETGTDTQYF.

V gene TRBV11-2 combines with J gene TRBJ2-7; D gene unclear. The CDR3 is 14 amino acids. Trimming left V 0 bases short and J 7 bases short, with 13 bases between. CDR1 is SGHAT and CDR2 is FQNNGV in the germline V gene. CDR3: CASSLEAGGWEQYV. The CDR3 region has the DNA TGTGCCAGCAGCTTAGAGGCTGGCGGCTGGGAGCAGTACGTC.

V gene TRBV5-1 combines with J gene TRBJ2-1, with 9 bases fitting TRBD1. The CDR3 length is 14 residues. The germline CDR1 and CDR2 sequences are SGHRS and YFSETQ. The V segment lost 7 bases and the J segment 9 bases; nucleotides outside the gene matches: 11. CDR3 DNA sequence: TGCGCCAGCTGTCCGGGACAGGGTAGGCTTGAGCAGTTCTTC. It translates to CASCPGQGRLEQFF.

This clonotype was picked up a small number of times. The CDR3 DNA reads as TGTGCCAGCACCTCCCGTGGGAGACTACCACAAGAGACCCAGTACTTC. As protein: CASTSRGRLPQETQYF. J is TRBJ2-5 and V is TRBV7-8; perhaps TRBD2 as D (5 bases). The germline CDR1 and CDR2 sequences are SGHVS and FQNEAQ. V lost 7 bases and J 2 bases, leaving 20 bases between the germline ends. The CDR3 totals 16 residues. Full variable domain (remainder filled in from reference TRBV7-8 and TRBJ2-5): GAGVSQSPRYKVAKRGQDVALRCDPISGHVSLFWYQQALGQGPEFLTYFQNEAQLDKSGLPSDRFFAERPEGSVSTLKIQRTQQEDSAVYLCASTSRGRLPQETQYFGPGTRLLVL.

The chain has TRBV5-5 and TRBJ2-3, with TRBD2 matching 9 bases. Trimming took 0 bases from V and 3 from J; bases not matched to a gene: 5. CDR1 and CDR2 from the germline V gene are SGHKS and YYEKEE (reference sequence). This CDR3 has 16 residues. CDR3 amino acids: CASSLGAGGPTDTQYF. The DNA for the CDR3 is TGTGCCAGCAGCTTGGGTGCGGGGGGGCCGACAGATACGCAGTATTTT.

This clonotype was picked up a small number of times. The CDR3 bases are TGTGCCAGCAGCATGAATGTATTGGGCTTCTATGGCTACACCTTC. Translated, it gives CASSMNVLGFYGYTF. The V and J genes are TRBV7-9 and TRBJ1-2, with no clear D. In germline, CDR1 is SEHNR, CDR2 FQNEAQ (reference sequence). The CDR3 consists of 15 residues. The V gene lost 5 bases and the J gene lost 4 bases, with 17 bases spanning the gap.

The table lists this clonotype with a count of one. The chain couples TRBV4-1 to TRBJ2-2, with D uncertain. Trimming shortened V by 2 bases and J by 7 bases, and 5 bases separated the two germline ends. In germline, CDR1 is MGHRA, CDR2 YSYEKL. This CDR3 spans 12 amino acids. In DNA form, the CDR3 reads TGCGCCAGCAGCCAATTCGGCGGGGAGCTGTTTTTT. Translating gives CASSQFGGELFF.

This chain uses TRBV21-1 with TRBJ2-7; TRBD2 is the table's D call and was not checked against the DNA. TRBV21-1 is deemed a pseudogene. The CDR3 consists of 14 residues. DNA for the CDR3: TGTGCCAGCAGCCTAGAGGGTGGGGTGGCAGAGACACGCTTC. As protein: CASSLEGGVAETRF.

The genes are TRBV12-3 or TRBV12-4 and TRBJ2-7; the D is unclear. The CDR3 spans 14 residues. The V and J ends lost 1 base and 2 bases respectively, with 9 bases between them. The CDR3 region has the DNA TGTGCCAGCAGTTTAGGGGCTACGACCTACGAGCAGTACTTC. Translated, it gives CASSLGATTYEQYF.

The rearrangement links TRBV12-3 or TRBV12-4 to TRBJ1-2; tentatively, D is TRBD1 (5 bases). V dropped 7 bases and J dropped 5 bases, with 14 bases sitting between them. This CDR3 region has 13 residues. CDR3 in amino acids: CASNGPGRYGYTF. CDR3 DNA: TGTGCCAGCAATGGGCCAGGGCGATATGGCTACACCTTC.

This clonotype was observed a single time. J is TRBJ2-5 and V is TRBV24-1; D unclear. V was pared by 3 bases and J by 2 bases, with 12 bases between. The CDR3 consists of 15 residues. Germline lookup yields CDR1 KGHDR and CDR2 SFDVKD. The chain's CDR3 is CATSDPMGPQETQYF. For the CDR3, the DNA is TGTGCCACCAGTGATCCGATGGGCCCACAAGAGACCCAGTACTTC.

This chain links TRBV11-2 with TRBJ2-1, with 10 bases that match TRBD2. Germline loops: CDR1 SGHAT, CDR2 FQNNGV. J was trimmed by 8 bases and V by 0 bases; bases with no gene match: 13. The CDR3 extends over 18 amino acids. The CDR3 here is CASSLDLSSGGRTDEQFF. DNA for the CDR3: TGTGCCAGCAGCTTAGATTTAAGTAGCGGGGGGAGGACGGATGAGCAGTTCTTC.

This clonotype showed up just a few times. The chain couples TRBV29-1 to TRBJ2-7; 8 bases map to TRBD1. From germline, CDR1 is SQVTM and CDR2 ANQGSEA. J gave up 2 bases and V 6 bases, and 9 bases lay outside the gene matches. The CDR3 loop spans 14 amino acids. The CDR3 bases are TGCAGCGTCGAAACCCCGGGACAGGCCTACGAGCAGTACTTC. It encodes CSVETPGQAYEQYF.

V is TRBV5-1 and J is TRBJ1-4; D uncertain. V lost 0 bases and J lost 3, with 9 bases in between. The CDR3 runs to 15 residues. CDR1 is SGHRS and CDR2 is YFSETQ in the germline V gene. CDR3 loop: CASSLGRPANEKLFF. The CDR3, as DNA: TGCGCCAGCAGCTTGGGTAGGCCGGCTAATGAAAAACTGTTTTTT.

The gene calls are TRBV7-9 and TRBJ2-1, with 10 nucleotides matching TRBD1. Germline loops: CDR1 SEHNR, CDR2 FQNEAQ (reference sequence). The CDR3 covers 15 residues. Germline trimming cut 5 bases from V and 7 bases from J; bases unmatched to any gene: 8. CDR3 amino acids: CASSLRPGQGNEQFF. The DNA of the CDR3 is TGTGCCAGCAGCCTGCGCCCGGGACAGGGGAATGAGCAGTTCTTC.

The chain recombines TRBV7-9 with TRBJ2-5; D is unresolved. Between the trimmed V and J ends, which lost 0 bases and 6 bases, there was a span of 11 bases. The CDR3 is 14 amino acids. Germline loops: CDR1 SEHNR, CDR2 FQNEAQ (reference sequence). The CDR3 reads CASSLAGKAKTQYF. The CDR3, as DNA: TGTGCCAGCAGCTTAGCAGGGAAGGCGAAGACCCAGTACTTC.

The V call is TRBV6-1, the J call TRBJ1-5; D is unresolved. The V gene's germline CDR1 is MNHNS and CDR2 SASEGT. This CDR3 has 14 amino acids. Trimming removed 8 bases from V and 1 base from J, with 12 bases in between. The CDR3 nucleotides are TGTGCCAGCCACCCCCTCGACAGCAATCAGCCCCAGCATTTT. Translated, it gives CASHPLDSNQPQHF.

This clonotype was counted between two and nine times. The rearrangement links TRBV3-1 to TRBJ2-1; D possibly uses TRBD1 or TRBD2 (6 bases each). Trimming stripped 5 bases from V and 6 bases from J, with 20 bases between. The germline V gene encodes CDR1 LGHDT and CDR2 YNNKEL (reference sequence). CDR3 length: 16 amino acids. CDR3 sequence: CASSSTGAFPFNEQFF. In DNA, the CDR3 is TGTGCCAGCAGCTCCACGGGGGCATTCCCATTCAATGAGCAGTTCTTC.

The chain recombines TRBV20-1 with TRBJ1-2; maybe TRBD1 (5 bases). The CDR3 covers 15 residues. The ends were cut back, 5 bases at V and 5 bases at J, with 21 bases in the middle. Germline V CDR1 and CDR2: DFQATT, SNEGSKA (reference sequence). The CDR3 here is CSAGPTWEGNYGYTF. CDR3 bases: TGCAGTGCTGGGCCTACGTGGGAGGGGAATTATGGCTACACCTTC.

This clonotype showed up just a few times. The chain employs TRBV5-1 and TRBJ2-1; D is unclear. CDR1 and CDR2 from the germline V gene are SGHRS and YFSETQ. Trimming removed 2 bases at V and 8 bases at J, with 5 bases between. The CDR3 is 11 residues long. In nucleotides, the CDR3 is TGCGCCAGCAGCTTTTCATATGAGCAGTTCTTC. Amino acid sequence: CASSFSYEQFF.

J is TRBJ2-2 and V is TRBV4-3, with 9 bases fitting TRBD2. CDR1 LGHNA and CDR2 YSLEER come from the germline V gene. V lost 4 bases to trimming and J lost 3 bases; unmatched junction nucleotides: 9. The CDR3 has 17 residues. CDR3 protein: CASSPQGSGGYTGELFF. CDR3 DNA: TGCGCCAGCAGCCCTCAGGGGAGCGGGGGGTACACCGGGGAGCTGTTTTTT.